These 20 T cell receptor beta chains were sequenced from one sample in a study of blood T cells in healthy people across ages. It was with a sample-barcoded 5' primer and a J-beta primer mix that a second PCR of about 6 to 12 cycles was run. Using its own MiXCR run on the 5' RACE reads, TCRdb lists one record per CDR3 protein. The table lists some 560,000 distinct CDR3 sequences, about 27% of them singletons. These same records also appear under a second study, on T cells of mothers and their children.

The sample consisted of blood. The receptor source for this set is a boy aged 2 to 10 in good health.

This clonotype was seen only a few times. This chain joins TRBV15 and TRBJ2-4; D is possibly TRBD2 (6 bases). The CDR3 is made up of 17 amino acids. The germline V gene encodes CDR1 LNHNV and CDR2 YYDKDF (reference sequence). Trimming stripped 4 bases from V and 1 base from J, with 17 bases between. The CDR3 loop reads CATSKPERAGAKNIQYF. The CDR3 bases are TGTGCCACCAGCAAACCTGAACGGGCGGGGGCCAAAAACATTCAGTACTTC.

Here the CDR3 DNA reads TGCAGTGCCGCGGTGTCGAACCGAGGAAACACCATATATTTT. The encoded protein is CSAAVSNRGNTIYF. This rearrangement joins TRBV20-1 to TRBJ1-3; D remains ambiguous. Germline assignment: CDR1 DFQATT and CDR2 SNEGSKA (reference sequence). This CDR3 comprises 14 residues. V was clipped by 6 bases and J by 4 bases, with 16 bases between them.

This clonotype showed up just a few times. Sequence at one end of the junction differs from germline and may be a read error. The rearrangement uses TRBV29-1 and TRBJ2-4, with 10 bases matching TRBD1. This CDR3 is built from 14 residues. The germline V gene encodes CDR1 SQVTM and CDR2 ANQGSEA. The CDR3 nucleotides are TGCAGGGGGACAGGGGCAGACGACAAAGACATTCAGTACTTC. This translates into CRGTGADDKDIQYF.

The chain is built from TRBV20-1 and TRBJ2-1, with a tentative D call TRBD1 (6 bases). Germline V gene data show CDR1 as DFQATT and CDR2 as SNEGSKA (reference sequence). Trimming cost V 2 bases and J 5 bases, with 22 bases left between them. This CDR3 contains 17 residues. CDR3 DNA sequence: TGCAGTGCTAGAAAAACGGGACACTCGGTGGTACACAATGAGCAGTTCTTC. Protein product: CSARKTGHSVVHNEQFF.

The sample holds a few counts of this clonotype. The gene calls are TRBV29-1 and TRBJ1-2; D is unclear. This CDR3 spans 12 amino acids. The ends were cut back, 4 bases at V and 0 bases at J, with 6 bases in the middle. Germline V gene data show CDR1 as SQVTM and CDR2 as ANQGSEA. CDR3 bases: TGCAGCGTTGTAGAGACTAACTATGGCTACACCTTC. Amino acids: CSVVETNYGYTF. The complete variable domain, with remaining parts taken from reference TRBV29-1 and TRBJ1-2, reads SAVISQKPSRDICQRGTSLTIQCQVDSQVTMMFWYRQQPGQSLTLIATANQGSEATYESGFVIDKFPISRPNLTFSTLTVSNMSPEDSSIYLCSVVETNYGYTFGSGTRLTVV.

This clonotype turned up a few times. The chain couples TRBV6-2 or TRBV6-3 to TRBJ1-1, with D perhaps TRBD1 (6 bases). Germline CDR1 and CDR2: MNHEY and SVGEGT. The ends were cut back, 8 bases at V and 3 bases at J, with 13 bases in the middle. The CDR3 sequence is 13 residues long. CDR3 bases: TGTGCCAGCTCAGAGGGGGATTACACTGAAGCTTTCTTT. Amino acid sequence: CASSEGDYTEAFF.

The genes are TRBV5-1 and TRBJ2-5; a weak D match, TRBD2 (6 bases). V was shortened by 2 bases and J by 3 bases, with 23 bases between the two germline ends. The CDR3 is 18 residues long. Germline V lookup: CDR1 SGHRS, CDR2 YFSETQ. CDR3 region: CASSFPTKYLSGEETQYF. The DNA of the CDR3 is TGCGCCAGCAGCTTCCCCACTAAGTACCTTAGCGGAGAAGAGACCCAGTACTTC.

This clonotype appeared a few times. The CDR3 is CSARDPAGGGTGELFF. The CDR3 DNA reads TGCAGTGCTAGAGATCCGGCAGGGGGAGGGACCGGGGAGCTGTTTTTT. The chain links TRBV20-1 to TRBJ2-2; D may match TRBD1 or TRBD2 (7 bases each). CDR1 is DFQATT, CDR2 SNEGSKA, per germline (reference sequence). The CDR3 is 16 amino acids. Trimming pared 0 bases from V and 5 bases from J, leaving 16 bases between.

This chain links TRBV27 with TRBJ2-7; a possible D gene is TRBD1 (6 bases). This CDR3 is built from 14 residues. V lost 1 base to trimming and J lost 5 bases, with 12 bases between them. The V gene's germline CDR1 is MNHEY and CDR2 SMNVEV (reference sequence). This CDR3 reads CASSLLAGVHEQYF. CDR3 in DNA: TGTGCCAGCAGTTTATTGGCAGGGGTGCACGAGCAGTACTTC.

This clonotype occurred a few times. V usage is TRBV6-1 and J usage is TRBJ1-1; TRBD1 is a possible D gene (5 bases). V was trimmed by 6 bases and J by 5 bases, leaving 16 bases between them. CDR1 is MNHNS, CDR2 SASEGT, per germline. The CDR3 is 14 residues long. This chain's CDR3 is CASSVQELGTEAFF. The CDR3 coding sequence is TGTGCCAGCAGCGTACAGGAGTTAGGGACTGAAGCTTTCTTT.

This chain connects TRBV2 to TRBJ2-5, with 8 bases aligning to TRBD1. Germline lookup yields CDR1 SNHLY and CDR2 FYNNEI. This CDR3 has 13 amino acids. Trimming at V came to 6 bases and at J to 5 bases, leaving 5 bases not matched to a gene. CDR3 coding DNA: TGTGCCAGCAGATCAGGGGGCGCGGAGACCCAGTACTTC. Translated, it gives CASRSGGAETQYF.

The chain carries TRBV3-1 and TRBJ2-7; D is unclear. V gave up 4 bases and J gave up 5 bases, with 9 bases separating them. Germline CDR1 reads LGHDT; CDR2 reads YNNKEL (reference sequence). The CDR3 is 12 amino acids. The CDR3: CASSRKNDEQYF. The CDR3, as DNA: TGTGCCAGCAGCCGAAAGAATGACGAGCAGTACTTC.

The chain has TRBV7-9 and TRBJ2-5; TRBD2 might be the D (6 bases). The CDR3 spans 15 residues. CDR1 SEHNR and CDR2 FQNEAQ come from the germline V gene (reference sequence). The V gene lost 4 bases and the J gene lost 5 bases, with 17 bases spanning the gap. The CDR3 loop reads CASSSPFTGDETQYF. The CDR3 nucleotides read TGTGCCAGCAGCTCCCCTTTCACGGGGGACGAGACCCAGTACTTC.

V and J are TRBV20-1 and TRBJ2-2; D is possibly TRBD2 (5 bases). The germline V gene has CDR1 DFQATT and CDR2 SNEGSKA (reference sequence). The CDR3 has 16 amino acids. The V end lost 0 bases, the J end lost 1 base, and 12 bases lay between the germline ends. CDR3 protein: CSAREGVRKNTGELFF. For the CDR3, the DNA is TGCAGTGCTAGAGAGGGAGTGAGGAAGAACACCGGGGAGCTGTTTTTT.

This clonotype was seen a handful of times. V is TRBV5-6 and J is TRBJ2-3, with 8 bases that match TRBD2. The CDR3 contains 18 residues. In germline, CDR1 is SGHDT, CDR2 YYEEEE. Trimming took 0 bases from V and 0 from J; bases not matched to a gene: 9. CDR3 in DNA: TGTGCCAGCAGCTTGGAAGCGGGGGCCTTTACTAGCACAGATACGCAGTATTTT. Translating gives CASSLEAGAFTSTDTQYF.

This chain connects TRBV20-1 to TRBJ1-4; TRBD1 matches 9 bases. The CDR3 has 15 amino acids. Trimming removed 3 bases from V and 7 bases from J; junction bases left unmatched: 9. CDR1 is DFQATT and CDR2 is SNEGSKA in the germline V gene (reference sequence). CDR3 nucleotide sequence: TGCAGTGCTAGTGGGCGGACAGGGGTTACTGAAAAACTGTTTTTT. This gives the protein CSASGRTGVTEKLFF.

The sample holds one count of this clonotype. Here the CDR3 reads CASSITGKNTEAFF. Written as DNA, the CDR3 is TGCGCCAGCAGCATCACAGGGAAAAACACTGAAGCTTTCTTT. This chain uses TRBV5-1 with TRBJ1-1, with a possible D match to TRBD1 (6 bases). Trimming cost V 4 bases and J 2 bases, with 12 bases left between them. The CDR3 extends over 14 amino acids. The germline V gene has CDR1 SGHRS and CDR2 YFSETQ. The full variable domain, completed using reference TRBV5-1 and TRBJ1-1, is KAGVTQTPRYLIKTRGQQVTLSCSPISGHRSVSWYQQTPGQGLQFLFEYFSETQRNKGNFPGRFSGRQFSNSRSEMNVSTLELGDSALYLCASSITGKNTEAFFGQGTRLTVV.

The chain uses TRBV29-1 and TRBJ1-2, with TRBD1 as a possible D gene (5 bases). Germline V CDR1 and CDR2: SQVTM, ANQGSEA. Trimming pared 1 base from V and 8 bases from J, leaving 14 bases between. This CDR3 spans 13 amino acids. CDR3: CSVEGGSGGGYTF. The CDR3 DNA is TGCAGCGTTGAAGGGGGGTCAGGTGGAGGCTACACCTTC.

This clonotype has only a few counts. V is TRBV7-2 and J is TRBJ2-3; 12 bases line up with TRBD2. The CDR3 contains 14 residues. The germline CDR1 and CDR2 sequences are SGHTA and FQGNSA. The J segment lost 8 bases and the V segment lost 3 bases, leaving 3 bases of the junction unmatched. The CDR3 loop is CASSFKGLAGTQYF. The CDR3 DNA reads as TGTGCCAGCAGCTTCAAGGGACTAGCGGGTACGCAGTATTTT.

The chain links TRBV25-1 to TRBJ1-2, with 9 bases aligning to TRBD1. Germline V CDR1 and CDR2: MGHDK, SYGVNS. V lost 3 bases and J lost 8; bases outside the gene matches: 10. The CDR3 length is 15 residues. CDR3 nucleotides: TGTGCCAGCAGTGACCAGGACAGGGGTAGGAGGGGCTACACCTTC. The encoded protein is CASSDQDRGRRGYTF.